This T cell receptor (beta chain) was profiled in a study of monozygotic twins with inflammatory bowel disease. Whole-study results and caveats: Versus healthy twins, IBD patients showed fewer clonotypes shared with others, especially with disease activity.

A note on this clonotype: The antigen is undetermined.

Investigators extracted total RNA from whole blood and did not sort T cells. TCR libraries each used approximately 4,000 ng of total RNA. cDNA for TCRalpha and TCRbeta was amplified by nested PCRs of 16 then 9 cycles. TCRdb reprocessed the 5' RACE reads and reports one entry per CDR3 protein, with no DNA. This table holds more than 300,000 distinct CDR3 sequences. The source is a human donor with ulcerative colitis or Crohn's disease, or a healthy co-twin of an affected twin (not recorded which). The specimen was blood.

This CDR3 reads CASSPTIDFSTDTQYF. The chain uses TRBV6-1 and TRBJ2-3. The CDR3 loop spans 16 amino acids. From germline, CDR1 is MNHNS and CDR2 SASEGT.